This T cell receptor (beta chain) was obtained from a study of T-cell reconstitution after alpha-beta-depleted transplantation in children. The V end was cut by 0 bases, the J end by 1 base, with 11 bases between. The CDR3 length is 16 residues. Germline V gene data show CDR1 as MNHEY and CDR2 as SVGAGI. General study results and limits: The origin of high day-60 TCRbeta diversity in some patients lay in surviving recipient T cells and thymic progenitors. Among T cells one year after transplant, newly produced cells accounted for most counts and diversity. Expanded graft clones, several hundred of them, were reportedly the source of alpha-beta T cells about two months after transplant.

Unique molecular identifiers were used in preparing the TCRbeta library. TCRdb fed the PCR reads into MiXCR, producing one record per CDR3 protein. The table has roughly 100,000 distinct CDR3 sequences, around 6.1% seen once. There are many counts of this clonotype. Its antigen is as yet unknown. The sample consisted of PBMCs, mostly from graft donor cells, taken 60 days after TCRalphabeta/CD19-depleted stem cell transplant. The chain has TRBV6-5 and TRBJ2-3, with D possibly matching TRBD2 (5 bases). The TCR sequence derives from a female patient aged 2-10 years who had a stem cell transplant for Fanconi anemia, so the T cells may come from the graft donor. CDR3 amino acids: CASSYSRGRGTDTQYF. The CDR3, as DNA: TGTGCCAGCAGTTACTCCCGGGGAAGGGGCACAGATACGCAGTATTTT.